The T cell receptor (beta chain) described here comes from a study of shared clonotypes between healthy human individuals. Naive CD8 cells comprised CD45RO-negative, CCR7-positively selected cells, excluding terminally differentiated effector memory CD45RA+ cells. V was pared by 3 bases and J by 0 bases, with 5 bases of the junction left unmatched. This CDR3 is 15 amino acids long. CDR1 and CDR2 from the germline V gene are MGHRA and YSYEKL. Using immunoSEQ multiplex PCR, the repertoire was profiled, and TCRdb retains in-frame clones only, with some absent. Counted here are fewer than 700,000 clones, around 95% occurring once; the ten biggest clones make up 0.11%.

The rearrangement uses TRBV4-1 and TRBJ2-7, with 7 bases aligning to TRBD1. The clonotype originates from a woman in her twenties or thirties in good health. Sequencing used naive CD8+ T cells sorted from blood. This CDR3 reads CASSHRDSGSYEQYF. The CDR3 nucleotides are TGCGCCAGCAGCCATAGGGACAGCGGCTCCTACGAGCAGTACTTC.